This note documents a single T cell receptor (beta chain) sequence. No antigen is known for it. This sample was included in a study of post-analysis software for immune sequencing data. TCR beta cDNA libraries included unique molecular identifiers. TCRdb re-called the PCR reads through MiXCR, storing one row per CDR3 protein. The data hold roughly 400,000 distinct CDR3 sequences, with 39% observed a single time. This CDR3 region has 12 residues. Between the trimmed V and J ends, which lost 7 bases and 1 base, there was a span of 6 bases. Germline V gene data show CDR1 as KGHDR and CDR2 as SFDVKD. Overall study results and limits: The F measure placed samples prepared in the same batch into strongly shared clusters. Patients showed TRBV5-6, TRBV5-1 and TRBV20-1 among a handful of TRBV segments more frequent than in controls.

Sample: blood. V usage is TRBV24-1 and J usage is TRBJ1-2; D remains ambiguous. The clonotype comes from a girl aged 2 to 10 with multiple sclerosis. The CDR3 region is CATSGNNYGYTF. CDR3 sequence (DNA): TGTGCCACCAGCGGGAATAACTATGGCTACACCTTC.